These 12 T cell receptor beta chains were sequenced from one sample in a study of CD8+CD57+ T cells in acquired aplastic anemia. Genomic DNA constituted the template upon which TCR beta VDJ and CDR3 profiling was performed. MiXCR was run by TCRdb on the reads, yielding one entry per CDR3 protein. The data hold roughly 51,000 distinct CDR3 sequences, with around 70% observed a single time. The sequencing input was sorted CD4+, CD8+, or CD8+CD57+ T cells (not recorded which) from PBMCs. The origin of the receptors is a human donor in good health, serving as a control.

V and J are TRBV7-8 and TRBJ1-1, with TRBD1 as a possible D gene (6 bases). Trimming stripped 5 bases from V and 11 bases from J, with 30 bases between. The CDR3 runs to 17 residues. CDR1 is SGHVS and CDR2 is FQNEAQ in the germline V gene. The CDR3 coding sequence is TGTGCCAGCAGCCCGAAGACAGGCCTGGATAATAGCGATGTGGCTTTCTTT. This gives the protein CASSPKTGLDNSDVAFF.

The chain recombines TRBV7-2 with TRBJ1-5; D uncertain. The germline V gene encodes CDR1 SGHTA and CDR2 FQGNSA. The CDR3 totals 13 residues. The V end lost 8 bases, the J end lost 2 bases, and 10 bases lay between the germline ends. This CDR3 reads CASCSGRNQPQHF. The CDR3 bases are TGTGCCAGCTGTTCAGGTCGCAATCAGCCCCAGCATTTT.

The gene calls are TRBV12-3 or TRBV12-4 and TRBJ2-7, with 11 bases that match TRBD2. The length of the CDR3 is 14 residues. Trimming removed 5 bases from V and 4 bases from J; junction bases left unmatched: 4. DNA of the CDR3: TGTGCCAGCAGTCCGGGACTAGCGGATTACGAGCAGTACTTC. This gives the protein CASSPGLADYEQYF.

This chain connects TRBV15 to TRBJ2-7; D uncertain. The V end was cut by 2 bases, the J end by 4 bases, with 6 bases between. Germline V gives CDR1 LNHNV, CDR2 YYDKDF (reference sequence). This CDR3 region has 12 residues. The CDR3 sequence is CATSRPQYEQYF. The CDR3 DNA reads TGTGCCACCAGCAGACCCCAATACGAGCAGTACTTC.

Concerning this clonotype itself: A read error may account for a junction end that differs from germline. This chain uses TRBV25-1 with TRBJ1-5; no reliable D call. The CDR3 runs to 8 residues. Looked up from germline, CDR1 is MGHDK and CDR2 is SYGVNS. The CDR3 DNA reads as TGTGCCAGCAGTGAAGGGGATTTT. Translated: CASSEGDF.

The chain uses TRBV29-1 and TRBJ2-7; TRBD1 matches 7 bases. J lost 4 bases, V lost 3 bases, and 0 bases had no gene match. Germline assignment: CDR1 SQVTM and CDR2 ANQGSEA. The CDR3 length is 11 residues. CDR3: CSVETGYEQYF. The CDR3 region has the DNA TGCAGCGTTGAGACAGGGTACGAGCAGTACTTC.

The chain recombines TRBV11-1 with TRBJ2-1; TRBD2 aligns across 7 bases. Germline V gene sequence: CDR1 SGHAT, CDR2 FQDESV (reference sequence). This CDR3 has 15 amino acids. With V trimmed by 0 bases and J by 6 bases, 5 bases remained unmatched. CDR3 sequence: CASSLAEREGNEQFF. The DNA of the CDR3 is TGTGCCAGCAGCTTAGCCGAGCGGGAAGGCAATGAGCAGTTCTTC.

The chain uses TRBV29-1 and TRBJ2-7; 11 bases are a match to TRBD2. J was trimmed by 7 bases and V by 5 bases; bases with no gene match: 10. Germline-derived CDR1 and CDR2 are SQVTM and ANQGSEA. The CDR3 sequence is 14 residues long. The CDR3 bases are TGCAGCGTTAGGTTACTAGCGGGAGCAGGGGAGCAGTACTTC. This encodes CSVRLLAGAGEQYF.

The gene calls are TRBV4-1 and TRBJ2-2; unclear D gene. The CDR3 loop spans 10 amino acids. V lost 6 bases, J lost 7 bases, and 3 bases lay in between. Germline V gene data show CDR1 as MGHRA and CDR2 as YSYEKL. CDR3 in amino acids: CASSGGELFF. CDR3 coding DNA: TGCGCCAGCAGTGGCGGGGAGCTGTTTTTT.

The J gene is TRBJ2-7, the V gene TRBV5-6; 9 positions agree with TRBD2. CDR1 is SGHDT, CDR2 YYEEEE, per germline. The CDR3 totals 16 residues. J gave up 1 base and V 0 bases, and 5 bases lay outside the gene matches. The CDR3 region has the DNA TGTGCCAGCAGCTTGGGTAGCGGGGGCCAATCCTACGAGCAGTACTTC. It encodes CASSLGSGGQSYEQYF.

The chain uses TRBV9 and TRBJ1-1; TRBD1 matches 8 bases. Germline V lookup: CDR1 SGDLS, CDR2 YYNGEE. The V segment lost 0 bases and the J segment 4 bases; nucleotides outside the gene matches: 2. The CDR3 has 14 amino acids. The CDR3 here is CASSVGQGSTEAFF. The CDR3 coding sequence is TGTGCCAGCAGCGTAGGACAGGGGAGCACTGAAGCTTTCTTT.

The CDR3 protein is CASSPEPYEQYF. In DNA, the CDR3 is TGTGCCAGCTCACCAGAGCCCTACGAGCAGTACTTC. The chain combines TRBV7-9 with TRBJ2-7, with D hard to call. This CDR3 comprises 12 residues. Per the germline V gene, CDR1 is SEHNR and CDR2 is FQNEAQ (reference sequence). V shed 8 bases and J shed 2 bases, with 10 bases lying between them.